The 10 T cell receptor beta chains reported below all come from one sample, sequenced in a study of shared clonotypes between healthy human individuals. Sequenced by immunoSEQ multiplex PCR; TCRdb stores in-frame clones only, minus some. The sample has around 2.1 million clones, under 95% seen once. It was CD45RO-negative cells, positively selected for CCR7, that made up naive CD8 cells, with terminally differentiated effector memory CD45RA+ cells excluded. Sequenced input: naive CD8+ T cells from PBMCs. The receptors originated from a young man in good health. Some clones in this sample may be carry-over from other donors' samples.

This clone has a single count. The rearrangement joins TRBV19 to TRBJ2-2; 10 nucleotides match TRBD1. Trimming at V came to 6 bases and at J to 6 bases, leaving 7 bases not matched to a gene. Germline assignment: CDR1 LNHDA and CDR2 SQIVND (reference sequence). CDR3 length equals 15 residues. CDR3 sequence (DNA): TGTGCCAGTAGGGGGGACAGGGGTCCTCCCGGGGAGCTGTTTTTT. Translating it yields CASRGDRGPPGELFF. Full variable domain (remainder filled in from reference TRBV19 and TRBJ2-2): DGGITQSPKYLFRKEGQNVTLSCEQNLNHDAMYWYRQDPGQGLRLIYYSQIVNDFQKGDIAEGYSVSREKKESFPLTVTSAQKNPTAFYLCASRGDRGPPGELFFGEGSRLTVL.

The rearrangement joins TRBV6-1 to TRBJ1-2; D is ambiguous. Deletions cut 1 base from V and 2 bases from J, with 11 bases between. The CDR3 has 15 residues. Germline-derived CDR1 and CDR2 are MNHNS and SASEGT. CDR3 amino acids: CASSEVVWQNYGYTF. CDR3 nucleotide sequence: TGTGCCAGCAGTGAAGTAGTATGGCAGAACTATGGCTACACCTTC.

V is TRBV5-8 and J is TRBJ2-1; 8 bases are shared with TRBD2. This CDR3 has 14 residues. Germline V gene sequence: CDR1 SGHTS, CDR2 YDEGEE. Trimming removed 2 bases from V and 8 bases from J; junction bases left unmatched: 6. The CDR3 loop is CASSFGLAIDEQFF. The CDR3 DNA is TGTGCCAGCAGCTTCGGACTAGCCATAGATGAGCAGTTCTTC.

V gene TRBV9 combines with J gene TRBJ1-1; 8 nucleotides agree with TRBD1. Trimming at V came to 3 bases and at J to 5 bases, leaving 6 bases not matched to a gene. Germline lookup yields CDR1 SGDLS and CDR2 YYNGEE. There are 14 residues in the CDR3. The CDR3 coding sequence is TGTGCCAGCAGCGCTACTACAGGGGGTACTGAAGCTTTCTTT. It is translated as CASSATTGGTEAFF.

The genes are TRBV6-1 and TRBJ2-7; 10 nucleotides match TRBD2. This CDR3 spans 16 amino acids. Germline CDR1 MNHNS, CDR2 SASEGT. J gave up 2 bases and V 1 base, and 5 bases lay outside the gene matches. The CDR3 region is CASSEEGLAETYEQYF. The CDR3 nucleotides read TGTGCCAGCAGTGAAGAAGGACTAGCGGAGACCTACGAGCAGTACTTC.

The chain combines TRBV6-1 with TRBJ2-5; the D is unclear. This CDR3 is built from 16 residues. Trimming pared 2 bases from V and 4 bases from J, leaving 17 bases between. Germline loops: CDR1 MNHNS, CDR2 SASEGT. CDR3 sequence reads: CASSESVGFPGETQYF. The CDR3 region has the DNA TGTGCCAGCAGTGAATCGGTTGGGTTCCCAGGAGAGACCCAGTACTTC.

This clone occurred once. Other DNA sequences in the sample encode the same CDR3. The chain is built from TRBV9 and TRBJ1-1; 7 positions match TRBD1. The CDR3 totals 15 residues. The germline gives CDR1 SGDLS, CDR2 YYNGEE. The J segment lost 0 bases and the V segment lost 4 bases, leaving 6 bases of the junction unmatched. CDR3 in amino acids: CASSPRQGMNTEAFF. The CDR3 nucleotides read TGTGCCAGCAGCCCGCGACAGGGCATGAACACTGAAGCTTTCTTT.

The V and J genes are TRBV10-1 and TRBJ2-5, with D unresolved. With 2 bases removed from V and 4 bases from J, the gap between germline ends came to 8 bases. The CDR3 is 13 amino acids. Germline CDR1 reads WNHNN; CDR2 reads SYGVQD (reference sequence). The CDR3 bases are TGCGCCAGCAGTGAGGGCCATGGAGAGACCCAGTACTTC. It specifies CASSEGHGETQYF.

In DNA, the CDR3 is TGTGCCAGCAGTACGCAGGGGGCGGGCACTGAAGCTTTCTTT. It specifies CASSTQGAGTEAFF. The chain recombines TRBV27 with TRBJ1-1; 8 bases line up with TRBD1. Germline CDR1 reads MNHEY; CDR2 reads SMNVEV (reference sequence). There are 14 residues in the CDR3. With V trimmed by 5 bases and J by 4 bases, 6 bases remained unmatched.

V and J are TRBV28 and TRBJ1-2, with D hard to call. The CDR3 totals 13 residues. Germline lookup yields CDR1 MDHEN and CDR2 SYDVKM. Trimming cost V 6 bases and J 1 base, with 9 bases left between them. The CDR3 reads CASSQSVNYGYTF. CDR3 sequence (DNA): TGTGCCAGCAGCCAGAGCGTTAACTATGGCTACACCTTC.